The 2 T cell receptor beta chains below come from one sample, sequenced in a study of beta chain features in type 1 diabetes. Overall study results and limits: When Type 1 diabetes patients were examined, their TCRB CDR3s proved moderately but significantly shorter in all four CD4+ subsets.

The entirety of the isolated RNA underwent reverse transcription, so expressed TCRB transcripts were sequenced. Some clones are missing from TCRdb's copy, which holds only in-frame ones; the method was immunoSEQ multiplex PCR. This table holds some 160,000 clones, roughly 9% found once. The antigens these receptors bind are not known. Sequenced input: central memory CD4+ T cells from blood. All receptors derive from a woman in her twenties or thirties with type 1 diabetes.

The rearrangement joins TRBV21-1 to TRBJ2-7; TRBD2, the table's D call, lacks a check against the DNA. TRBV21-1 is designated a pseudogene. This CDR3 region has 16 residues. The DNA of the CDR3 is TGTGCCAGCAGCACCCGGTGGTTATTTTGTTCCTACGAGCAGTACTTC. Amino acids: CASSTRWLFCSYEQYF.

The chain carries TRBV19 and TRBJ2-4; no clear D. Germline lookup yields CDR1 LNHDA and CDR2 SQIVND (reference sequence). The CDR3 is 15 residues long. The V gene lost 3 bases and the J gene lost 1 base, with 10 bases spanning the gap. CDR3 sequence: CASSISVSAKNIQYF. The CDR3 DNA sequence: TGTGCCAGTAGTATTTCGGTGTCCGCCAAAAACATTCAGTACTTC.